This T cell receptor beta chain originates from a study of Ad26.COV2.S vaccination and SARS-CoV-2 variants. Overall study context: Donor had been placed in the Ad26.COV2.S arm of the COV1001 trial. The authors gave Ad26.COV2.S intramuscularly, either once or twice 56 days apart.

Treatment indicated: approximately 18 received Ad26.COV2.S at low or high dose, single or two shots; about five received placebo; per-sample allocation not given. Day 63 after the first vaccine or placebo injection was the time point for sampling. Vaccination used an Ad26 vector expressing Wuhan-strain SARS-CoV-2 spike. The CDR3 is 15 amino acids. Germline values: CDR1 MNHEY, CDR2 SVGAGI. V shed 6 bases and J shed 5 bases, with 19 bases lying between them. TCRdb keeps only in-frame clones here, not all; method: immunoSEQ multiplex PCR. The table has a few hundred thousand clones, around four fifths seen once; the top ten hold about 7.4%.

Source: peripheral blood, taken in a trial of Ad26.COV2.S vaccine versus placebo. The chain has TRBV6-5 and TRBJ2-5; D is ambiguous. This receptor was taken from a person aged 18-65 years who received the Ad26.COV2.S COVID-19 vaccine or a placebo. CDR3 DNA sequence: TGTGCCAGCAGCCACGGGCCAGCCCCTTGGGAGACCCAGTACTTC. This gives the protein CASSHGPAPWETQYF.